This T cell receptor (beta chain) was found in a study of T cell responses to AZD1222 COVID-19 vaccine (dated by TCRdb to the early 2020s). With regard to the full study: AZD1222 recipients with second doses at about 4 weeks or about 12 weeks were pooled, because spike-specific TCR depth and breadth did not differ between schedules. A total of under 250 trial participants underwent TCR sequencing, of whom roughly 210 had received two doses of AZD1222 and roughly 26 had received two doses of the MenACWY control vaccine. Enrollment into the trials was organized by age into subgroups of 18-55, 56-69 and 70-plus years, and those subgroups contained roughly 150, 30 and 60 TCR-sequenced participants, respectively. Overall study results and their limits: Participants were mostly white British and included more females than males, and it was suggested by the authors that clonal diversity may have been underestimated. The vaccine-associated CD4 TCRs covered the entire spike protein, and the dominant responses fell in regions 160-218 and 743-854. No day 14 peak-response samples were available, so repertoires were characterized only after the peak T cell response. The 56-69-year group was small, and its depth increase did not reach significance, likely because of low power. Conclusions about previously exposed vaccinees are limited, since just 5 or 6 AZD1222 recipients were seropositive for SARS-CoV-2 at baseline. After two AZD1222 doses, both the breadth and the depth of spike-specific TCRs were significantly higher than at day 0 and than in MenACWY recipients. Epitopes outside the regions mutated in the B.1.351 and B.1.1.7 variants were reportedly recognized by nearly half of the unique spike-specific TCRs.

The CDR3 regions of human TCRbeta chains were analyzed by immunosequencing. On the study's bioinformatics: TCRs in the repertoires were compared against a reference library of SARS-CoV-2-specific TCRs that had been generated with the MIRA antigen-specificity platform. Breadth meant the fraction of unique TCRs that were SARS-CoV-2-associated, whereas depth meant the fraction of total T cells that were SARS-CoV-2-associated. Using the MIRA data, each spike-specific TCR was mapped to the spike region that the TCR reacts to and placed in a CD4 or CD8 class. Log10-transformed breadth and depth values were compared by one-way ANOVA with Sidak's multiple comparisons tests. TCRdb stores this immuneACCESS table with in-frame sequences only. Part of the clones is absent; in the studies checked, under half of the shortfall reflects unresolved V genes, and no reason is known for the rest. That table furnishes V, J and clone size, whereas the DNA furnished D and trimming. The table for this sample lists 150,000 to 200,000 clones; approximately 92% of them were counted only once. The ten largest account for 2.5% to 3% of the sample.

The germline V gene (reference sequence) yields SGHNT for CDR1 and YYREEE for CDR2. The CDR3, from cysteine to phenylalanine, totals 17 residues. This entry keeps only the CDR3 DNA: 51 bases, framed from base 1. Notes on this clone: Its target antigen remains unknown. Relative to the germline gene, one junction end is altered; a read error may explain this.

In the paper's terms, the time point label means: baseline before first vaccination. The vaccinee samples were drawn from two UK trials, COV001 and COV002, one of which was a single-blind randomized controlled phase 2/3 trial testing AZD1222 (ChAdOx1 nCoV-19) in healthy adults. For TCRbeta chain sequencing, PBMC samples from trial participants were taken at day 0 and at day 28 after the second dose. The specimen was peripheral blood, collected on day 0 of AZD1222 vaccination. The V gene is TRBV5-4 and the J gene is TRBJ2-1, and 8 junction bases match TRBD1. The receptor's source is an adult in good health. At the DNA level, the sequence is TGTGCCAGCAGTTTGGGGCTGACAGGGGAGACCTACAATGAGCAGTTCTTC. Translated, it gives CASSLGLTGETYNEQFF.